This T cell receptor beta chain was observed in a study of cytomegalovirus exposure and HLA in healthy donors. Germline V lookup: CDR1 MNHNY, CDR2 SVGAGI (reference sequence). The CDR3 has 15 residues. Trimming took off 0 bases at V and 8 bases at J, with 11 bases between the two ends. In the PCR, 60 Vbeta and 13 Jbeta primers were used. Method: immunoSEQ multiplex PCR; TCRdb's copy keeps in-frame clones and lacks some. Found here are 100,000 or so clones, about 75% of them singletons; the top ten hold 13% to 15%. Whole-study results and caveats: According to reports, the classifier identified cytomegalovirus status with high specificity and sensitivity.

About this clone itself: Its target is unknown.

The receptor comes from a male donor in good health and CMV-seropositive. This chain uses TRBV6-6 with TRBJ1-6; a possible D gene is TRBD1 (5 bases). Sequenced input: PBMCs. The CDR3 protein is CASSYSTEGHSPLHF. The CDR3 region has the DNA TGTGCCAGCAGTTACTCGACGGAGGGACATTCACCCCTCCACTTT.